These 24 T cell receptor beta chains were all obtained from the same sample, sequenced in a study of T cell clusters in autoimmune cytopenias. Some 34,000 genome equivalents of blood DNA were amplified for TRB. TRB was amplified by touch-down multiplex PCR, primer pools A and B combined. No DNA is given; TCRdb re-called the multiplex PCR reads and lists each CDR3 protein once. The sample data list under 8,500 distinct CDR3 sequences. Sequencing input: peripheral blood. These receptors were collected from a human donor with an autoimmune cytopenia or autoimmune hepatitis (not recorded which).

This clonotype is labeled medium-sized based on frequency. The chain links TRBV6-5 to TRBJ2-7; TCRdb's assignment of TRBD2 cannot be checked, as there is no DNA. The CDR3 spans 14 residues. The germline V gene encodes CDR1 MNHEY and CDR2 SVGAGI. The chain's CDR3 is CASSSASGGQKQYF.

This clonotype is called medium-sized based on its frequency. The chain carries TRBV30 and TRBJ1-2; absent DNA, TCRdb's TRBD1 call cannot be checked. In germline, CDR1 is GTSNPN, CDR2 SVGIG (reference sequence). CDR3 length: 13 amino acids. The CDR3 spells CAWSLGINYGYTF.

The chain joins TRBV5-6 to TRBJ1-3. The CDR3 contains 16 residues. From germline, CDR1 is SGHDT and CDR2 YYEEEE. The CDR3: CASSFVGSISGNTIYF.

The rearrangement uses TRBV27 and TRBJ1-1; the TCRdb call, TRBD1, lacks DNA for checking. The germline CDR1 and CDR2 sequences are MNHEY and SMNVEV (reference sequence). CDR3 size: 14 residues. The CDR3 loop is CASSLQGRNTEAFF.

This clonotype shows up as medium-sized by frequency. The chain carries TRBV30 and TRBJ1-2; TCRdb selects TRBD1, and the lack of DNA leaves this call unchecked. The CDR3 contains 15 residues. CDR1 GTSNPN and CDR2 SVGIG come from the germline V gene (reference sequence). CDR3 sequence reads: CAWSSYQGIGYGYTF.

The chain uses TRBV12-3 or TRBV12-4 and TRBJ1-5. This CDR3 contains 12 residues. CDR3: CASARSNQPQHF.

This clonotype counts as medium-sized by frequency. The chain has TRBV12-3 or TRBV12-4 and TRBJ2-2; absent DNA, TCRdb's TRBD1 call cannot be checked. This CDR3 region has 19 residues. Here the CDR3 reads CASSLRGQGSFANTGELFF.

The gene calls are TRBV4-2 and TRBJ2-3; as DNA is missing, the TRBD2 call by TCRdb cannot be tested. The CDR3 has 16 residues. Germline V CDR1 and CDR2: LGHNA, YNFKEQ. The chain's CDR3 is CASSPSGSGGADTQYF.

Its frequency marks this clonotype as medium-sized (0.01 to 0.1%). The chain has TRBV30 and TRBJ1-1. The CDR3 sequence is 12 residues long. Germline V lookup: CDR1 GTSNPN, CDR2 SVGIG (reference sequence). The CDR3 protein is CALQGGGTEAFF. Variable domain in full (rest from reference TRBV30 and TRBJ1-1): SQTIHQWPATLVQPVGSPLSLECTVEGTSNPNLYWYRQAAGRGLQLLFYSVGIGQISSEVPQNLSASRPQDRQFILSSKKLLLSDSGFYLCALQGGGTEAFFGQGTRLTVV.

This chain uses TRBV27 with TRBJ2-4; TCRdb's assignment of TRBD2 cannot be checked, as there is no DNA. The germline gives CDR1 MNHEY, CDR2 SMNVEV (reference sequence). The CDR3 covers 16 residues. The CDR3 loop reads CASSSSLYPAKNIQYF.

The rearrangement joins TRBV6-5 to TRBJ2-5; TCRdb's D gene call, TRBD2, goes unchecked for lack of DNA. This CDR3 has 13 amino acids. Per germline, CDR1 MNHEY and CDR2 SVGAGI. The CDR3 is CASSSPASGTQYF.

By frequency, this clonotype is medium-sized. CDR3 region: CAWSLSRSFTDTQYF. The genes are TRBV30 and TRBJ2-3. The CDR3 is 15 residues long. Germline V CDR1 and CDR2: GTSNPN, SVGIG (reference sequence).

The J gene is TRBJ1-6, the V gene TRBV15. The CDR3 extends over 14 amino acids. Germline V gene lookup returns CDR1 LNHNV and CDR2 YYDKDF (reference sequence). The CDR3 region is CATSGSSYNSPLHF.

The chain is built from TRBV7-2 and TRBJ1-5. The germline V gene encodes CDR1 SGHTA and CDR2 FQGNSA. The CDR3 runs 12 residues. CDR3 amino acids: CASSSPSQPQHF.

V and J are TRBV9 and TRBJ1-1; lacking DNA, the TRBD1 call made by TCRdb goes unchecked. This CDR3 contains 15 residues. Germline loops: CDR1 SGDLS, CDR2 YYNGEE. The CDR3: CASSVLDTSNTEAFF.

V is TRBV20-1 and J is TRBJ2-1. The germline gives CDR1 DFQATT, CDR2 SNEGSKA (reference sequence). CDR3 size: 15 residues. CDR3 region: CSASDFQDSYNEQFF.

This clonotype is medium-sized (0.01 to 0.1%) by frequency. The chain is built from TRBV19 and TRBJ1-5; as DNA is missing, the TRBD1 call by TCRdb cannot be tested. This CDR3 contains 13 residues. The germline V gene encodes CDR1 LNHDA and CDR2 SQIVND (reference sequence). CDR3 sequence reads: CASSRTETFPQHF.

In terms of frequency, this clonotype is medium-sized. This sequence joins TRBV6-5 and TRBJ2-3; TCRdb indicates TRBD1, and absent DNA this call remains unverified. The germline gives CDR1 MNHEY, CDR2 SVGAGI. The CDR3 covers 14 residues. This chain's CDR3 is CASSQGFGTDTQYF.

This clonotype ranks as medium-sized in terms of frequency. The chain links TRBV5-5 to TRBJ2-3. Germline CDR1 is SGHKS and CDR2 is YYEKEE (reference sequence). This CDR3 is 14 amino acids long. The CDR3 is CARSLTIIRDTQYF.

Frequency places this clonotype as medium-sized. This sequence joins TRBV7-9 and TRBJ2-1; as DNA is missing, the TRBD1 call by TCRdb cannot be tested. The CDR3 is 15 residues long. The germline V gene encodes CDR1 SEHNR and CDR2 FQNEAQ (reference sequence). The CDR3 protein is CASSSLMDRRDEQFF.

The rearrangement uses TRBV7-2 and TRBJ1-1. Germline-derived CDR1 and CDR2 are SGHTA and FQGNSA. The CDR3 length is 16 residues. CDR3 region: CASSPPLGGGGTEAFF. Full variable domain (rest looked up from reference TRBV7-2 and TRBJ1-1): GAGVSQSPSNKVTEKGKDVELRCDPISGHTALYWYRQSLGQGLEFLIYFQGNSAPDKSGLPSDRFSAERTGGSVSTLTIQRTQQEDSAVYLCASSPPLGGGGTEAFFGQGTRLTVV.

The chain is built from TRBV6-6 and TRBJ2-1; TCRdb selects TRBD2, and the lack of DNA leaves this call unchecked. The CDR3 has 14 residues. Germline V gives CDR1 MNHNY, CDR2 SVGAGI (reference sequence). The CDR3 is CASSEAGVGNEQFF.

Judged by frequency, this clonotype is medium-sized. The chain combines TRBV18 with TRBJ1-2. The CDR3 consists of 16 residues. Germline CDR1 is KGHSH and CDR2 is LQKENI. This chain's CDR3 is CASSPVAGRDSYGYTF.

The CDR3 loop is CASRPSPIGGRGIDTQYF. The chain has TRBV12-3 or TRBV12-4 and TRBJ2-3; TCRdb calls TRBD1, which cannot be checked without DNA. The CDR3 has 18 amino acids.